Listed below are T cell receptor beta chains from one sample, sequenced in a study of OX40 agonist ivuxolimab in advanced cancers. The protocol was immunoSEQ multiplex PCR, while the TCRdb copy is restricted to in-frame clones and leaves out a portion. This sample has 80,000 to 100,000 clones, with approximately 91% found just once. The sequenced sample was CD4+ or CD8+ T cells sorted from blood, obtained in a trial of the OX40 agonist ivuxolimab. The receptor source for this set is an adult with an advanced solid tumor such as melanoma, head and neck, liver or kidney cancer. Both conserved end residues are part of each CDR3. A D gene is named only where the DNA matches it firmly. A clone size is listed for some rows: how often the clone was seen (once, few, many), or a class if it is expanded.

V gene	J gene	clone size	D gene	CDR3 protein	CDR3 DNA
TRBV19	TRBJ1-6	NA	TRBD1	CASQGQGKSPLHF	TGTGCCAGCCAGGGACAGGGAAAATCACCCCTCCACTTT
TRBV27	TRBJ2-5	NA	NA	CASSLMETQYF	TGTGCCAGCAGTTTAATGGAGACCCAGTACTTC
TRBV18	TRBJ2-4	NA	TRBD1	CASSPPVPGGVKNIQYF	TGTGCCAGCTCACCACCCGTCCCAGGGGGTGTCAAAAACATTCAGTACTTC
TRBV18	TRBJ2-4	NA	NA	CASSPQTGRKNIQYF	TGTGCCAGCTCTCCTCAAACAGGTCGCAAAAACATTCAGTACTTC
TRBV18	TRBJ1-2	NA	NA	CASSLRLEPDAGYTF	TGTGCCAGCTCGCTTCGCCTTGAGCCCGACGCTGGCTACACCTTC
TRBV28	TRBJ2-3	NA	TRBD2	CASSLSTSGKSTDTQYF	TGTGCCAGCAGTTTATCCACTAGCGGAAAAAGCACAGATACGCAGTATTTT
TRBV4-2	TRBJ2-3	NA	NA	CASSQDLLGRGGQDTQYF	TGTGCCAGCAGCCAAGATTTATTGGGGCGAGGGGGGCAAGATACGCAGTATTTT
TRBV5-4	TRBJ2-2	NA	TRBD1	CASSLDRGTGELFF	TGTGCCAGCAGCTTGGACAGGGGGACCGGGGAGCTGTTTTTT
TRBV7-2	TRBJ2-7	once	NA	CASSPRGGGSYEQYF	TGTGCCAGCAGCCCGCGTGGAGGGGGGTCCTACGAGCAGTACTTC
TRBV28	TRBJ2-7	NA	TRBD2	CASSSTSGISYEQYF	TGTGCCAGCAGTTCGACTAGCGGGATATCCTACGAGCAGTACTTC
TRBV30	TRBJ2-6	NA	NA	CAWSVIGGYTGANVLTF	TGTGCCTGGAGTGTGATAGGGGGGTATACTGGGGCCAACGTCCTGACTTTC
TRBV7-9	TRBJ2-3	NA	NA	CASSLVSHTDTQYF	TGTGCCAGCAGCTTGGTTAGCCACACAGATACGCAGTATTTT
TRBV4-1	TRBJ2-2	NA	TRBD2	CASSRYTAGAGELFF	TGCGCCAGCAGCCGATATACAGCGGGAGCCGGGGAGCTGTTTTTT
TRBV7-2	TRBJ2-7	NA	NA	CASSWGSGLRNEQYF	TGTGCCAGCAGCTGGGGGAGTGGGTTGCGGAACGAGCAGTACTTC
TRBV18	TRBJ2-3	NA	NA	CASSPSTNTDTQYF	TGTGCCAGCTCACCATCGACTAACACAGATACGCAGTATTTT
TRBV10-2	TRBJ2-1	NA	TRBD2	CASTLAGGETEQFF	TGCGCCAGCACTTTAGCGGGAGGCGAAACTGAGCAGTTCTTC
TRBV7-6	TRBJ1-4	NA	NA	CASSAQGNEKLFF	TGTGCCAGCAGCGCGCAGGGTAATGAAAAACTGTTTTTT
TRBV6-5	TRBJ1-5	once	NA	CASGGSNQPQHF	TGTGCCAGCGGGGGAAGCAATCAGCCCCAGCATTTT
TRBV19	TRBJ2-7	NA	NA	CASSLGTTGYEQYF	TGTGCCAGTAGTCTGGGGACAACCGGTTACGAGCAGTACTTC
TRBV5-1	TRBJ2-3	NA	NA	CASSLGAGVTTDTQYF	TGCGCCAGCAGCTTGGGTGCAGGGGTGACCACAGATACGCAGTATTTT
TRBV6-1	TRBJ2-1	few	NA	CASSEKGNEQFF	TGTGCCAGCAGTGAAAAGGGTAATGAGCAGTTCTTC
TRBV29-1	TRBJ2-4	NA	NA	CSARVAENIQYF	TGCAGCGCAAGGGTAGCGGAAAACATTCAGTACTTC
TRBV27	TRBJ1-3	NA	NA	CASSLTPPGPISGNTIYF	TGTGCCAGCAGTTTGACCCCACCGGGGCCGATCTCTGGAAACACCATATATTTT
TRBV25-1	TRBJ2-2	NA	TRBD2	CASSVLAAHGELFF	TGTGCCAGCAGTGTCCTAGCGGCCCACGGGGAGCTGTTTTTT
TRBV2	TRBJ2-7	few	NA	CASSSYEQYF	TGTGCCAGCAGTAGCTACGAGCAGTACTTC
TRBV5-8	TRBJ2-3	NA	TRBD2	CASSLAASGNTDTQYF	TGTGCCAGCAGCTTGGCAGCTAGCGGGAACACAGATACGCAGTATTTT
TRBV27	TRBJ2-3	NA	TRBD2	CASSPREREKGRDTQYF	TGTGCCAGCAGTCCCCGCGAGCGGGAGAAGGGCCGTGATACGCAGTATTTT